The clone carrying this T cell receptor beta chain was counted ten times or more. This library used roughly 370 ng RNA and molecular barcoded adaptors spanning alpha/delta and beta/gamma chains. TCRdb fed the reads into MiXCR, producing one record per CDR3 protein. The sample consists of roughly 61,000 distinct CDR3 sequences, 9% to 15% of them appearing once. Germline CDR1 reads SEHNR; CDR2 reads FQNEAQ (reference sequence). With 2 bases removed from V and 4 bases from J, the gap between germline ends came to 14 bases. The CDR3 runs 16 residues. The data are from a study of read filtering for tumor transcriptome and immune sequencing.

The chain is built from TRBV7-9 and TRBJ2-2; D is unclear. This receptor was obtained from a donor aged 40 or older with multiple myeloma. The sample taken for sequencing was a population of CD138-negative cells sorted from bone marrow. This chain's CDR3 is CASSLSVSEVTGELFF. CDR3 nucleotides: TGTGCCAGCAGCTTATCTGTGAGTGAGGTCACCGGGGAGCTGTTTTTT.